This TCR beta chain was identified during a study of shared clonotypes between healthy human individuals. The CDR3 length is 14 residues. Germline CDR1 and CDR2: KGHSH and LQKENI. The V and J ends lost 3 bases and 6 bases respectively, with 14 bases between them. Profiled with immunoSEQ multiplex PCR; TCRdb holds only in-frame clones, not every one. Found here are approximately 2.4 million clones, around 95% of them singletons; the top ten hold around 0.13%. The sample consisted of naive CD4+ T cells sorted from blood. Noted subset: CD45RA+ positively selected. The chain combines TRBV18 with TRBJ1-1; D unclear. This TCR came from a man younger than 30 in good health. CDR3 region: CASSPAVDSAEAFF. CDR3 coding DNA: TGTGCCAGCTCACCCGCCGTCGATTCAGCTGAAGCTTTCTTT.